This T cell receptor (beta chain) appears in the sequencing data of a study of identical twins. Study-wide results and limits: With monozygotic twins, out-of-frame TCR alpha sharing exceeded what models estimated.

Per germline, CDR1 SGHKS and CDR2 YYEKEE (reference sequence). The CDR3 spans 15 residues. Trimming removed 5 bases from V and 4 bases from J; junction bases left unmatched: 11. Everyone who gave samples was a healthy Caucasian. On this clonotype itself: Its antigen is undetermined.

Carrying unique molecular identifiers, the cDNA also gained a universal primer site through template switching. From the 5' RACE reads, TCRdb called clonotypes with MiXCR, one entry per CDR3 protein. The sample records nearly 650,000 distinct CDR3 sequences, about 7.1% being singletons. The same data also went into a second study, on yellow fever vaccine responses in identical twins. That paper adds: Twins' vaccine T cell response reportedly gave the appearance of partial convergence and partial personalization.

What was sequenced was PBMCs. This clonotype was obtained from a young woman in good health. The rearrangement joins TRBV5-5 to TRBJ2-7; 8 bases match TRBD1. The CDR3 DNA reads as TGTGCCAGCAGACCTGGACAGGGTTTTTTTTACGAGCAGTACGTC. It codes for CASRPGQGFFYEQYV.